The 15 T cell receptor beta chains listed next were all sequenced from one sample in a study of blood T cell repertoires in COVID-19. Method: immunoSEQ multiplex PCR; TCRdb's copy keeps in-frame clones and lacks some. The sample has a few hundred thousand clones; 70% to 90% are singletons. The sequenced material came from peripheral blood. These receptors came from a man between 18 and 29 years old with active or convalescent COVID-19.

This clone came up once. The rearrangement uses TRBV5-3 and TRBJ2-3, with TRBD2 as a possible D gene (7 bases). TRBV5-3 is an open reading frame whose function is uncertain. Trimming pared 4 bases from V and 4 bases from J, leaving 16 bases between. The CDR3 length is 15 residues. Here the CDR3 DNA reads TGTGCCAGAAGCACCCGGGCGGGGGCAGCAGATACGCAGTATTTT. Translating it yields CARSTRAGAADTQYF.

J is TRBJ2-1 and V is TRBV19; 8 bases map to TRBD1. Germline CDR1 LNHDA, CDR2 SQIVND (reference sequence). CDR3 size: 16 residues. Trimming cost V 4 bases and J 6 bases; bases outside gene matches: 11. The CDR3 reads CASSTHFYGQGNEQFF. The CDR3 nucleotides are TGTGCCAGTAGTACTCACTTCTACGGACAGGGCAATGAGCAGTTCTTC.

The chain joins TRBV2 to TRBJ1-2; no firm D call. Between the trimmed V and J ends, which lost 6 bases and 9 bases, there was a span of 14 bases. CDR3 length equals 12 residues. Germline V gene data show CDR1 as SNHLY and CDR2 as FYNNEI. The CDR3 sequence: CASSTLSKSYTF. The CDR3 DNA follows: TGTGCCAGCAGCACGTTAAGCAAAAGCTACACCTTC.

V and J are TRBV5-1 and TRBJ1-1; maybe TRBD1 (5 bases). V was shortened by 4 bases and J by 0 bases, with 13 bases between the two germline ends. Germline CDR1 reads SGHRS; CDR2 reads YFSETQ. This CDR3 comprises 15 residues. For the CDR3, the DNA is TGCGCCAGCAGCGCCAACAGGATTATGAACACTGAAGCTTTCTTT. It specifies CASSANRIMNTEAFF.

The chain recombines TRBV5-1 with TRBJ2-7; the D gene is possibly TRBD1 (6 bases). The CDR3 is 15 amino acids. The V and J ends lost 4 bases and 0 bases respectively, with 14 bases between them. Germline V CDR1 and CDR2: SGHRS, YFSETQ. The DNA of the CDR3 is TGCGCCAGCAGCCACGGACAGACGAGCTCCTACGAGCAGTACTTC. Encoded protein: CASSHGQTSSYEQYF.

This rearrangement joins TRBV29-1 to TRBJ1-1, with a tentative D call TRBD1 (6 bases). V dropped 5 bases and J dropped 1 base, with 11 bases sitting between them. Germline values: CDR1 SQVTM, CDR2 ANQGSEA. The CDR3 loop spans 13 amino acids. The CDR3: CSVPGTTNTEAFF. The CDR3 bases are TGCAGCGTTCCCGGGACAACGAACACTGAAGCTTTCTTT. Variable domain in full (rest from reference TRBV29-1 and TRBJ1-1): SAVISQKPSRDICQRGTSLTIQCQVDSQVTMMFWYRQQPGQSLTLIATANQGSEATYESGFVIDKFPISRPNLTFSTLTVSNMSPEDSSIYLCSVPGTTNTEAFFGQGTRLTVV.

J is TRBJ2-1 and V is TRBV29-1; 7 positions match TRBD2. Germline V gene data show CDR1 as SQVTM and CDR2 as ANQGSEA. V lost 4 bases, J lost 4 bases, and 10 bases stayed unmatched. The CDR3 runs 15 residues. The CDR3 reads CSVGGGRLRYNEQFF. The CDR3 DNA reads TGCAGCGTTGGGGGGGGTCGGTTGCGGTACAATGAGCAGTTCTTC.

CDR3: CATSSGGHYGYTF. The CDR3, as DNA: TGTGCCACCAGCAGTGGTGGGCACTATGGCTACACCTTC. V and J are TRBV15 and TRBJ1-2; D remains unclear. V lost 3 bases and J lost 3, with 8 bases in between. The CDR3 consists of 13 residues. CDR1 is LNHNV and CDR2 is YYDKDF in the germline V gene (reference sequence).

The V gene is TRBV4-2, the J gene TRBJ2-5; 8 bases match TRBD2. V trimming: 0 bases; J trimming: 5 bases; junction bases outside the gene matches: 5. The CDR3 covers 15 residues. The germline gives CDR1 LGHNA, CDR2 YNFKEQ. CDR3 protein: CASSQDRTSGETQYF. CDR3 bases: TGTGCCAGCAGCCAAGATAGAACTAGCGGCGAGACCCAGTACTTC.

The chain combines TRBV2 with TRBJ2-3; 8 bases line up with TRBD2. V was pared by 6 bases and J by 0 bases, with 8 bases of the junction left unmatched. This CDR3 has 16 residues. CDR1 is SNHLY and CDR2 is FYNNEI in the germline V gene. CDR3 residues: CASRNSGGTSTDTQYF. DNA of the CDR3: TGTGCCAGCAGAAACAGCGGGGGTACTAGCACAGATACGCAGTATTTT.

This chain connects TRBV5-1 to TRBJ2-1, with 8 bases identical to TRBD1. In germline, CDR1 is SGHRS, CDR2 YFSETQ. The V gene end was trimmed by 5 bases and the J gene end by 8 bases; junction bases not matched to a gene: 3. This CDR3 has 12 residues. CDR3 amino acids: CASRVRGHEQFF. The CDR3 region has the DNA TGCGCCAGCAGAGTCAGGGGGCATGAGCAGTTCTTC.

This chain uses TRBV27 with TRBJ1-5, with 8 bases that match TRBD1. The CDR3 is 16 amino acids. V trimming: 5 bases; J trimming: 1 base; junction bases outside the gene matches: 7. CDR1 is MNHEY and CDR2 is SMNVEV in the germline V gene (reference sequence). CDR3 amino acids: CASSPFQGASNQPQHF. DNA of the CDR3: TGTGCCAGCAGTCCCTTTCAGGGGGCGAGCAATCAGCCCCAGCATTTT.

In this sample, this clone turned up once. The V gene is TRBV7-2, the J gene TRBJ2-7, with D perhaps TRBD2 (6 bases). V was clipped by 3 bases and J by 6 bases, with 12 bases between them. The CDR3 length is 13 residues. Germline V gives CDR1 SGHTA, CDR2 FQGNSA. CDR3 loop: CASSLGLTTEQYF. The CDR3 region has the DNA TGTGCCAGCAGCTTGGGACTCACGACCGAGCAGTACTTC.

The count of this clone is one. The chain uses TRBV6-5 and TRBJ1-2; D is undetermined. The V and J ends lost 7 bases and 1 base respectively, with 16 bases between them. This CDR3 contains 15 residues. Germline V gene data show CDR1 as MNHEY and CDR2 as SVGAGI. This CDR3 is CASTNRVRINYGYTF. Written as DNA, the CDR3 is TGTGCCAGCACCAACCGGGTCCGAATTAACTATGGCTACACCTTC.

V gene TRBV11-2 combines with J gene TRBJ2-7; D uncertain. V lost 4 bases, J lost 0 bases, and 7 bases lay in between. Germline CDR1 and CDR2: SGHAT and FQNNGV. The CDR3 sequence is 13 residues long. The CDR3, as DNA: TGTGCCAGCAGCTCAAGGAGCTCCTACGAGCAGTACTTC. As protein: CASSSRSSYEQYF. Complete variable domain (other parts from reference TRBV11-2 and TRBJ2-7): EAGVAQSPRYKIIEKRQSVAFWCNPISGHATLYWYQQILGQGPKLLIQFQNNGVVDDSQLPKDRFSAERLKGVDSTLKIQPAKLEDSAVYLCASSSRSSYEQYFGPGTRLTVT.